The 22 T cell receptor beta chains reported below all come from one sample, sequenced in a study of response to subunit inactivated influenza vaccine. TCRdb re-analysed the RT-PCR reads in MiXCR, keeping a single row per CDR3 protein. The table shows roughly 630,000 distinct CDR3 sequences, with roughly 15% occurring only once. Sample: PBMCs from blood, taken 14 to 15 days before vaccination. The source is a man aged 50 or older who received an inactivated influenza vaccine.

The CDR3 coding sequence is TGTGCCAGCAGTTTAGCACCCGGGGGGGCCCACGAGCAGTACTTC. This sequence encodes CASSLAPGGAHEQYF. The chain is built from TRBV12-3 or TRBV12-4 and TRBJ2-7, with 8 bases that match TRBD2. The CDR3 sequence is 15 residues long. V shed 0 bases and J 5 bases; nucleotides not matched to a gene: 6.

This clonotype was observed a few times. The rearrangement uses TRBV7-8 and TRBJ1-1; no definite D call. Germline CDR1 SGHVS, CDR2 FQNEAQ. The CDR3 has 14 residues. V lost 5 bases to trimming and J lost 0 bases, with 10 bases between them. The CDR3 coding sequence is TGTGCCAGCAGCAATCCGTCTTTGAACACTGAAGCTTTCTTT. The encoded protein is CASSNPSLNTEAFF.

V usage is TRBV15 and J usage is TRBJ2-3, with a tentative D call TRBD2 (5 bases). This CDR3 has 14 amino acids. Germline loops: CDR1 LNHNV, CDR2 YYDKDF (reference sequence). Deletions cut 1 base from V and 6 bases from J, with 11 bases between. In nucleotides, the CDR3 is TGTGCCACCAGCAGAGTCGGGGTAGCCGATACGCAGTATTTT. It yields the protein CATSRVGVADTQYF.

V usage is TRBV21-1 and J usage is TRBJ2-3; the tabulated D call, TRBD2, remains unverified against the DNA. TRBV21-1 is shown as a pseudogene. The CDR3 covers 18 residues. The DNA for the CDR3 is TGTGCCAGCAGCAAAGAGGGGAAGGCGGAGGTGGACACAGATACGCAGTATTTT. Amino acids: CASSKEGKAEVDTDTQYF.

This clonotype was counted many times. V usage is TRBV12-3 or TRBV12-4 and J usage is TRBJ2-5; perhaps TRBD2 as D (6 bases). The V end lost 3 bases, the J end lost 4 bases, and 12 bases lay between the germline ends. This CDR3 has 14 amino acids. The CDR3 sequence: CASSFGGRGETQYF. The CDR3, as DNA: TGTGCCAGCAGTTTCGGAGGGCGCGGAGAGACCCAGTACTTC.

The CDR3 region is CSARRTSGRGDTQYF. Here the CDR3 DNA reads TGCAGTGCTAGGCGTACTAGCGGGAGAGGGGATACGCAGTATTTT. The V and J genes are TRBV20-1 and TRBJ2-3; 11 bases agree with TRBD2. The V segment lost 3 bases and the J segment 6 bases; nucleotides outside the gene matches: 8. In germline, CDR1 is DFQATT, CDR2 SNEGSKA (reference sequence). The CDR3 runs to 15 residues.

The chain employs TRBV20-1 and TRBJ1-1; 7 nucleotides agree with TRBD1. Germline lookup yields CDR1 DFQATT and CDR2 SNEGSKA (reference sequence). The length of the CDR3 is 15 residues. Germline trimming cut 4 bases from V and 2 bases from J; bases unmatched to any gene: 10. DNA for the CDR3: TGCAGTGCTACCCCGGGACAGATAATTAACACTGAAGCTTTCTTT. Protein: CSATPGQIINTEAFF.

This chain links TRBV29-1 with TRBJ2-2; D is unresolved. The V end lost 5 bases, the J end lost 5 bases, and 6 bases lay between the germline ends. CDR3 length: 11 residues. CDR1 SQVTM and CDR2 ANQGSEA come from the germline V gene. The CDR3 DNA reads TGCAGCGTTCGGATAACCGGGGAGCTGTTTTTT. Protein product: CSVRITGELFF.

This clonotype was recorded a few times. This chain links TRBV10-3 with TRBJ2-7, with TRBD2 matching 8 bases. The CDR3 extends over 16 amino acids. Germline assignment: CDR1 ENHRY and CDR2 SYGVKD. J was trimmed by 0 bases and V by 2 bases; bases with no gene match: 6. This chain's CDR3 is CAISETSGLSSYEQYF. The DNA for the CDR3 is TGTGCCATCAGTGAGACTAGCGGATTGAGCTCCTACGAGCAGTACTTC.

This clonotype was recorded a few times. The V gene is TRBV28, the J gene TRBJ2-3, with TRBD1 matching over 8 bases. V trimming: 7 bases; J trimming: 2 bases; junction bases outside the gene matches: 5. This CDR3 is 14 amino acids long. Germline-derived CDR1 and CDR2 are MDHEN and SYDVKM. The CDR3: CASIRGPNTDTQYF. CDR3 coding DNA: TGTGCCAGCATCAGGGGGCCTAACACAGATACGCAGTATTTT.

The chain joins TRBV28 to TRBJ2-1; D assignment may be TRBD1 or TRBD2 (5 bases each). This CDR3 has 13 amino acids. CDR1 is MDHEN, CDR2 SYDVKM, per germline. Trimming took 6 bases from V and 10 from J, leaving 16 bases between them. Here the CDR3 reads CASSPNPWGEQFF. The CDR3 DNA is TGTGCCAGCAGCCCCAATCCCTGGGGGGAGCAGTTCTTC. Full variable domain (remainder filled in from reference TRBV28 and TRBJ2-1): DVKVTQSSRYLVKRTGEKVFLECVQDMDHENMFWYRQDPGLGLRLIYFSYDVKMKEKGDIPEGYSVSREKKERFSLILESASTNQTSMYLCASSPNPWGEQFFGPGTRLTVL.

This clonotype was seen repeatedly, ten times or more. The chain employs TRBV6-1 and TRBJ2-2; 13 bases map to TRBD2. The length of the CDR3 is 16 residues. CDR1 is MNHNS, CDR2 SASEGT, per germline. The V and J ends lost 6 bases and 5 bases, in that order; junction bases with no gene match: 6. The CDR3 nucleotides are TGTGCCAGCAGCCACGGACTAGCGGGAGTTACCGGGGAGCTGTTTTTT. It specifies CASSHGLAGVTGELFF.

V gene TRBV7-9 combines with J gene TRBJ2-7; 8 bases align to TRBD2. The germline V gene has CDR1 SEHNR and CDR2 FQNEAQ (reference sequence). V lost 5 bases, J lost 3 bases, and 6 bases stayed unmatched. CDR3 length: 14 residues. The chain's CDR3 is CASSPAGAYYEQYF. The DNA for the CDR3 is TGTGCCAGCAGCCCAGCGGGGGCCTACTACGAGCAGTACTTC.

This clonotype was found a few times. This chain links TRBV6-5 with TRBJ2-6; tentatively, D is TRBD1 (5 bases). In germline, CDR1 is MNHEY, CDR2 SVGAGI. The CDR3 runs 17 residues. Trimming removed 0 bases at V and 4 bases at J, with 13 bases between. The CDR3 DNA follows: TGTGCCAGCAGTTACTCGAATCCAGGGCCCGGGGCCAACGTCCTGACTTTC. This gives the protein CASSYSNPGPGANVLTF.

This clonotype was seen more than once but under ten times. V gene TRBV4-3 combines with J gene TRBJ1-3; no reliable D call. V was clipped by 1 base and J by 1 base, with 8 bases between them. Germline loops: CDR1 LGHNA, CDR2 YSLEER. The CDR3 runs 15 residues. The CDR3 reads CASSQGRGSGNTIYF. The CDR3 DNA reads as TGCGCCAGCAGCCAAGGCCGAGGATCTGGAAACACCATATATTTT.

This clonotype was found many times. The chain carries TRBV5-1 and TRBJ2-3, with 7 bases identical to TRBD1. Germline CDR1 and CDR2: SGHRS and YFSETQ. The CDR3 is 15 amino acids. V was clipped by 2 bases and J by 4 bases; unmatched bases: 7. DNA of the CDR3: TGCGCCAGCAGCTTCATAGACAGGGAGCCAGATACGCAGTATTTT. Translation: CASSFIDREPDTQYF.

This clonotype was seen only a few times. The V gene is TRBV28, the J gene TRBJ2-5; perhaps TRBD1 as D (6 bases). The CDR3 consists of 15 residues. CDR1 and CDR2 from the germline V gene are MDHEN and SYDVKM. V was shortened by 6 bases and J by 5 bases, with 19 bases between the two germline ends. CDR3: CASRPGQLIGETQYF. The CDR3 DNA reads TGTGCCAGCAGACCGGGACAACTTATTGGGGAGACCCAGTACTTC.

The chain carries TRBV14 and TRBJ1-6; TRBD1 is a possible D gene (5 bases). This CDR3 comprises 15 residues. CDR1 is SGHDN, CDR2 FVKESK, per germline. Trimming shortened V by 3 bases and J by 4 bases, and 10 bases separated the two germline ends. CDR3 DNA sequence: TGTGCCAGCAGCCACCAGGGCGGTTATAATTCACCCCTCCACTTT. Translation: CASSHQGGYNSPLHF.

This sequence joins TRBV7-9 and TRBJ2-3, with D unresolved. Per germline, CDR1 SEHNR and CDR2 FQNEAQ (reference sequence). This CDR3 comprises 15 residues. The germline V and J ends were trimmed by 1 base and 5 bases, with 13 bases remaining between them. The CDR3 DNA reads as TGTGCCAGCAGCTTAGTTGGAAACCCCCAAGATACGCAGTATTTT. It yields the protein CASSLVGNPQDTQYF.

Only a few counts were recorded for this clonotype. The chain is built from TRBV7-9 and TRBJ2-2; 7 bases align to TRBD1. Germline V CDR1 and CDR2: SEHNR, FQNEAQ (reference sequence). Unmatched junction bases numbered 9, after V lost 5 bases and J lost 6 bases. The CDR3 length is 15 residues. The CDR3 DNA reads TGTGCCAGCAGCCCTCGACAGGGCCGGTCCGGGGAGCTGTTTTTT. This translates into CASSPRQGRSGELFF.

In regard to this clonotype: One end of the junction is discordant with germline, which a read error may explain. The CDR3 coding sequence is TGCGCCAGCCGCCAAAGCGCAGAAGAGACCCAGTACTTC. As protein: CASRQSAEETQYF. The chain is built from TRBV4-3 and TRBJ2-5, with D uncertain. Germline values: CDR1 LGHNA, CDR2 YSLEER. The CDR3 loop spans 13 amino acids.

The V and J genes are TRBV7-2 and TRBJ1-2; D perhaps matches TRBD1 (6 bases). The germline V and J ends were trimmed by 1 base and 7 bases, with 10 bases remaining between them. This CDR3 has 13 residues. From germline, CDR1 is SGHTA and CDR2 FQGNSA. The CDR3 spells CASSLVRGGGYTF. The CDR3 DNA is TGTGCCAGCAGCTTAGTCAGAGGGGGTGGCTACACCTTC. Drawing the rest from reference TRBV7-2 and TRBJ1-2, the complete variable domain is GAGVSQSPSNKVTEKGKDVELRCDPISGHTALYWYRQSLGQGLEFLIYFQGNSAPDKSGLPSDRFSAERTGGSVSTLTIQRTQQEDSAVYLCASSLVRGGGYTFGSGTRLTVV.